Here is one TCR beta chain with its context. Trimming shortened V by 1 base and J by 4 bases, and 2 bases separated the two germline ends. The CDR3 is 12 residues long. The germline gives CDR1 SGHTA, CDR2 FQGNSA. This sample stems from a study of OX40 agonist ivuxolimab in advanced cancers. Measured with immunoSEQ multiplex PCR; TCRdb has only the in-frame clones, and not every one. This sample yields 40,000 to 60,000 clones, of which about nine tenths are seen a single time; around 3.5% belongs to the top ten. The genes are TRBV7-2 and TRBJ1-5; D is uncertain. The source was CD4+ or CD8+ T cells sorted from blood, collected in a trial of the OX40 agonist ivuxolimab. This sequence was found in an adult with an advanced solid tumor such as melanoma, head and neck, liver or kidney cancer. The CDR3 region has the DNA TGTGCCAGCAGCTTAGTAAATCAGCCCCAGCATTTT. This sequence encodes CASSLVNQPQHF.